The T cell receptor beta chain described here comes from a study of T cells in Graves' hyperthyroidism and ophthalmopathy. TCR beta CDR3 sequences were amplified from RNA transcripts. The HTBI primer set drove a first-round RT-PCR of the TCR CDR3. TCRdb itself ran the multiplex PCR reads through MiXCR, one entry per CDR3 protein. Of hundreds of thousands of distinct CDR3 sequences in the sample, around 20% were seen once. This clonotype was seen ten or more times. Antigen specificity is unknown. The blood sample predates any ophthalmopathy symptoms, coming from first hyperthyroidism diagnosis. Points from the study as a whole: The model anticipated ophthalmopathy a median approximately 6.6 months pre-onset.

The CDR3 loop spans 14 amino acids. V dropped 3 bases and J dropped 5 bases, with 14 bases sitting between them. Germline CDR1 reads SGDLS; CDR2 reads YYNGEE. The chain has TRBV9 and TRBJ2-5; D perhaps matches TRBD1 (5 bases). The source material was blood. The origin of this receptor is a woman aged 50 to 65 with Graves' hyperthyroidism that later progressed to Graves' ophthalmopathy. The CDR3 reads CASSGETVWETQYF. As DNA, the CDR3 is TGTGCCAGCAGCGGTGAGACAGTATGGGAGACCCAGTACTTC.